This T cell receptor (beta chain) is drawn from a study of CD8+ T cells in alopecia areata (dated by TCRdb to the late 2010s). About the study as a whole: The treated patients took part in an open-label pilot trial in which moderate-to-severe alopecia areata was treated with oral tofacitinib at 5 to 10 mg twice daily. In both human patients and the C3H/HeJ mouse model, the study applied high-throughput TCRbeta sequencing to look at T cell clonal expansion in alopecia areata. Tofacitinib-treated patients had biopsies at baseline and at 4 and 24 weeks of treatment, with a later scalp biopsy in several patients. RNA came from the PAXgene miRNA kit for fixed scalp, the miRNeasy kit for PBMCs, and the RNeasy kit for mouse skin. Tofacitinib was given for 6 to 18 months, followed by 6 months of follow-up off drug to assess delayed response and recurrence. Scalp clonality was compared across normal scalp (n=4), patchy alopecia areata scalp (n=8), and alopecia totalis/universalis scalp (n=8). immunoSEQ multiplex PCR using 35 Vbeta forward primers and 13 Jbeta reverse primers was used to amplify TCRbeta CDR3 regions. Human TCRbeta sequencing covered scalp tissue and sorted CD4+ and CD8+ peripheral blood T cells from patchy and totalis/universalis alopecia areata patients and healthy controls.

Of note for this clone: The target of this receptor is not known. Base qualities are not recorded, but no much larger clone differs from it by a single base.

CDR1 is given as GTSNPN and CDR2 as SVGIG, both from the germline V gene (reference sequence). Deletion took 3 bases off V and 1 base off J, with a span of 12 bases between the germline ends. The CDR3, from cysteine to phenylalanine, totals 14 residues. Left in the record is the CDR3 DNA by itself, 42 bases read in frame from the first base. Receptor libraries were prepared by the immunoSEQ multiplex PCR assay. RNA was extracted from all samples and reverse transcribed into cDNA, which served as template for TCR sequencing. SuperScript III was used to make first-strand cDNA, primed with a 2:1 mix of oligo-dT and random hexamers. Amplification bias was assessed with a synthetic immune receptor repertoire, and residual bias was removed computationally. Processing in the source paper ran as follows. Raw reads were preprocessed to remove errors, and CDR3 was defined according to IMGT conventions as the region from the conserved cysteine to phenylalanine. Clonality was calculated as 1 minus Shannon entropy normalized by log2 of the number of productive unique TCRs. Scalp TCRbeta sequences were cross-referenced with sorted blood CD4 and CD8 repertoires so that the CD4 or CD8 identity of scalp clones could be inferred. TCRdb took this table from immuneACCESS and kept in-frame rearrangements with V and J called. Such tables lack part of the clones; where checked against another copy, unresolved V genes explain under half of the gap, and the rest is unexplained. V, J and clone size derive from that table, while D and trimming were established from the DNA sequence. Present in this sample are about 200,000 clones, about three fifths of which were seen just once. The ten top clones hold 0.45% of the sample.

What the research found in general, with its limitations: Compared with normal scalp, lesional scalp had higher clonality and more expanded CD8+ clones, particularly in alopecia totalis/universalis, a pattern that suggests antigenic drive. Unlike mouse skin, which is dominated by gammadelta T cells, normal human skin has resident alphabeta T cells that are also sequenced, and this complicates analysis of the scalp TCR repertoire. Shared TCR sequences between patients were less evident than in mice, which may be partly attributable to HLA diversity in the patient population.

Explained via the paper, the time point label denotes: baseline before oral tofacitinib. Lesional scalp punch biopsies and peripheral blood were collected from alopecia areata patients. PBMCs were isolated by density centrifugation and stained for CD3, CD4 and CD8, after which CD4+ and CD8+ T cells were sorted on a FACSAria. The chain was built from TRBV30 and TRBJ1-1, and TRBD1 may be the D gene, going by 5 matching bases. This TCR was recovered from a human donor with alopecia areata. The material sequenced was CD4+ T cells sorted from blood, taken at week 0. The CDR3 in this case is CAWRTRAGNTEAFF. The bases read TGTGCCTGGAGGACCAGGGCGGGGAACACTGAAGCTTTCTTT. Supplemented by the reference TRBV30 and TRBJ1-1 proteins around the CDR3, the complete variable domain is SQTIHQWPATLVQPVGSPLSLECTVEGTSNPNLYWYRQAAGRGLQLLFYSVGIGQISSEVPQNLSASRPQDRQFILSSKKLLLSDSGFYLCAWRTRAGNTEAFFGQGTRLTVV.